Included here is one T cell receptor beta chain sequence, with context. The target antigen is unknown. Germline loops: CDR1 SGHRS, CDR2 YFSETQ. This CDR3 has 15 amino acids. The V gene end was trimmed by 4 bases and the J gene end by 2 bases; junction bases not matched to a gene: 8. The study ran its PCR with 60 Vbeta and 13 Jbeta primers. TCRdb keeps only in-frame clones here, not all; method: immunoSEQ multiplex PCR. The sample consists of about 170,000 clones, around four fifths of them appearing once. This entry comes from a study of cytomegalovirus exposure and HLA in healthy donors. Across the whole study: A data release that came early held roughly 80 million unique TCRs from HLA-typed donors.

Whole-study results and caveats: When a later analysis was performed, an Asian-associated ancestry cluster reportedly had fewer N-insertions than the roughly 730-donor mean. Reports credit the classifier with highly specific, highly sensitive diagnosis of cytomegalovirus status. Later on, an analysis tied approximately 17,000 TCR beta sequences to HLA alleles at 0.05 false discovery rate.

The rearrangement links TRBV5-1 to TRBJ2-5, with TRBD1 matching 7 bases. The sequence was obtained from a woman aged 25-40 years in good health and CMV-seropositive. Sequencing input: PBMCs. The CDR3: CASSKADREQETQYF. The CDR3 DNA sequence: TGCGCCAGCAGCAAGGCCGACAGGGAACAAGAGACCCAGTACTTC.